These T cell receptor beta chains were read from a single sample in a study of OX40 agonist ivuxolimab in advanced cancers. Here immunoSEQ multiplex PCR was the method, and the copy in TCRdb shows in-frame clones only, minus some. Among roughly 100,000 clones listed, about 85% were seen once. Material: CD4+ or CD8+ T cells sorted from blood, obtained in a trial of the OX40 agonist ivuxolimab. The source is an adult with an advanced solid tumor such as melanoma, head and neck, liver or kidney cancer. Both conserved end residues are trimmed from each CDR3. The order of the fields is CDR3 protein, J gene, V gene, clone size. Part of the rows lack a size; the others show once, few, many or a class for expanded clones.

ASSLETFRGSEQF	TRBJ2-1	TRBV11-2	NA
ASSLMTDQETQY	TRBJ2-5	TRBV7-2	NA
ASNLGGQDEKLF	TRBJ1-4	TRBV5-1	few
ASSLLTQTYNEQF	TRBJ2-1	TRBV5-6	NA
ASSQDGTTTDTQY	TRBJ2-3	TRBV4-2	few
ASSIPPAGRGEQY	TRBJ2-7	TRBV19	NA
ASSLWRDEQY	TRBJ2-7	TRBV7-8	NA
ASSPGQHYEQY	TRBJ2-7	TRBV18	NA
ASSTYAWGADTQY	TRBJ2-3	TRBV25-1	NA
ASSWSGGSPEAF	TRBJ1-1	TRBV6-1	NA
ASSPGQGKYEQY	TRBJ2-7	TRBV18	NA
ASSPGTRTEAF	TRBJ1-1	TRBV6-6	few
ASSQDPPYNEQF	TRBJ2-1	TRBV4-2	few
ASSPHIQY	TRBJ2-4	TRBV19	NA
ASSQGQDRYNEQF	TRBJ2-1	TRBV6-1	NA
ASSSRPTDTQY	TRBJ2-3	TRBV27	NA
ASSISGGNQPQH	TRBJ1-5	TRBV19	NA
ASSLQGGHGYT	TRBJ1-2	TRBV6-4	NA
ASSFSRGPGEQY	TRBJ2-7	TRBV5-4	NA
ASSPDMEYGYT	TRBJ1-2	TRBV4-2	NA
ASSPSFSGPGSEQY	TRBJ2-7	TRBV18	NA
ASTILQPQH	TRBJ1-5	TRBV21-1	NA
ASSSGQTGNTIY	TRBJ1-3	TRBV6-6	NA
ASSANGGGYTQY	TRBJ2-5	TRBV7-3	NA
AWRSERRTEAF	TRBJ1-1	TRBV30	few
ASSLAEGEEKLF	TRBJ1-4	TRBV5-1	once
ASSLARGANEKLF	TRBJ1-4	TRBV7-7	NA
ASSLLGESGGELF	TRBJ2-2	TRBV7-9	NA
ASSSPGNTGELF	TRBJ2-2	TRBV28	once
ASSLARPGQGSFEQY	TRBJ2-7	TRBV7-9	NA
ASSLSLTGQGALNEQF	TRBJ2-1	TRBV27	NA
ASSKLRGFETQY	TRBJ2-5	TRBV6-1	once
ASSPRTGFQETQY	TRBJ2-5	TRBV7-9	NA
ASSPSGQGYGYT	TRBJ1-2	TRBV7-2	NA
ASTARGDAYEQY	TRBJ2-7	TRBV27	NA
ASSQESGLAVHNEQF	TRBJ2-1	TRBV4-2	once
ASSQEAGMGQETQY	TRBJ2-5	TRBV4-2	NA
ASSRWTSGSNEQF	TRBJ2-1	TRBV6-5	NA
ASSLVGGGLKNEQF	TRBJ2-1	TRBV7-9	NA
ASSTMSRTGANVLT	TRBJ2-6	TRBV7-3	once
ASSRTSGGSTQY	TRBJ2-5	TRBV28	NA
ASSLGTDYNEQF	TRBJ2-1	TRBV5-1	NA